This record covers a single T cell receptor (beta chain). The antigen this receptor binds is unknown. No base quality information exists; no much larger clone differs at one position. Other nucleotide sequences from this sample produce the same CDR3. The source of the sample is a study of T cells in localized non-small cell lung cancer (TCRdb year 2020). Describing the broader study: T cell repertoires of 236 early-stage NSCLC patients were analyzed, with tumors being compared against uninvolved tumor-adjacent lungs. All 240 or so NSCLC patients in the cohort were treatment-naive and had localized lung tumors that were resected. A mean age of about 66 years was recorded for the NSCLC patients, of whom 129 were male and 95 to 110 were female. Paper-wide results and their limitations: Since the design was exploratory, TCR variables were selected using unadjusted p-values with no false-discovery rate correction. A median of 57 of the top 100 tumor clones turned up in the paired uninvolved adjacent lung, and under 30 of those clones also ranked among the top 100 of that same adjacent lung. Uninvolved tumor-adjacent lung showed the highest T cell clonality, higher than tumor, which suggests more focused antigenic responses in the adjacent lung. Because multi-region tumor sequencing was not performed, intratumor heterogeneity could not be ruled out. Higher blood T cell density associated with longer overall survival, while higher adjacent-lung clonality associated with shorter survival.

Taken from the germline V gene, the CDR1 and CDR2 loops are MNHNS and SASEGT. V was cut back by 3 bases and J by 0 bases, leaving a gap of 6 bases between them. Measured from the cysteine to the phenylalanine, the CDR3 is 14 residues long. Here the CDR3 DNA is all that survives: 42 bases in frame from base 1. At diagnosis, tumor, uninvolved tumor-adjacent lung and peripheral blood were collected and then preserved as a mix of FFPE and fresh-frozen material. For TCR repertoire profiling, blood samples were analyzed in the form of peripheral blood mononuclear cells. The immunoSEQ Assay was used to sequence TCR beta CDR3 regions from DNA. As for how the authors treated the data: To compute T cell density, TCR beta template counts were normalized to usable DNA, which was estimated by amplifying housekeeping genes. The preseqR package was used to estimate richness by extrapolating to 400,000 templates for PBMC samples and to 120,000 templates for tissue samples. Clonality was defined as one minus Pielou's evenness. To identify tissue-enriched TCRs, differential abundance testing was run on productive amino-acid clonotypes with a minimum total count of 5 and an alpha of 0.1. The Jaccard Index and the Morisita Overlap Index were used to quantify repertoire overlap between compartments. GLIPH grouped TCR beta CDR3s together with public tetramer-defined viral CDR3s, and a viral motif had to include at least three viral sequences and show V-gene enrichment. Here the immuneACCESS table is served through TCRdb, limited to in-frame sequences with V and J called. Missing clones are a known gap in these copies; in checked studies unresolved V genes cover under half, and the rest lacks a known reason. That table gives V, J and clone size, and the DNA gave D and trimming. The sample table holds 70,000 to 95,000 clones, of which more than 75% were seen once. Of the sample, roughly 3.9% is held by the ten largest clones.

The starting material was PBMCs, obtained before any cancer treatment. Recombination joined TRBV6-1 with TRBJ1-5, with no reliable assignment of the D segment. The TCR originated in a woman aged 35 to 70 with stage II squamous cell lung carcinoma. In nucleotides, the sequence is TGTGCCAGCAGTGACGGATATAGCAATCAGCCCCAGCATTTT. It codes for CASSDGYSNQPQHF.